A selection of T cell receptor beta chains follows, all from one sample in a study of shared clonotypes between healthy human individuals. The method was immunoSEQ multiplex PCR; TCRdb's version includes in-frame clones alone and lacks a portion of them. The data hold under 1,900,000 clones, with about 98.5% observed a single time. The sample taken for sequencing was naive CD4+ T cells sorted from blood. These receptors originate from a man aged 30 to 39 in good health. Each CDR3 is given with its conserved first and last residue. The D gene is left open where the match is weak. Clone sizes are given selectively: once, few, many, or a class where the clone is expanded.

CASSFRDSSYEQYF	TGTGCCAGCAGCTTCCGGGACAGTTCCTACGAGCAGTACTTC	TRBV7-9	-	TRBD1	TRBJ2-7
CASSLLLAGSNNEQFF	TGTGCCAGCAGCTTACTCCTAGCGGGGTCAAACAATGAGCAGTTCTTC	TRBV7-9	-	TRBD2	TRBJ2-1
CASRQGGTGNEKLFF	TGTGCCAGCAGACAGGGTGGGACAGGGAATGAAAAACTGTTTTTT	TRBV2	-	TRBD1	TRBJ1-4
CASRGTVGNTIYF	TGCGCCAGCAGGGGGACCGTCGGAAACACCATATATTTT	TRBV5-1	-	-	TRBJ1-3
CASSPITGAPNQPQHF	TGTGCCAGCAGCCCCATCACAGGGGCCCCCAATCAGCCCCAGCATTTT	TRBV7-9	-	TRBD1	TRBJ1-5
CASSEMYTEAFF	TGTGCCAGCAGTGAAATGTACACTGAAGCTTTCTTT	TRBV2	-	-	TRBJ1-1
CASSLGLVPGQGDNEQFF	TGTGCCAGCAGCTTAGGTCTTGTCCCGGGACAGGGGGACAATGAGCAGTTCTTC	TRBV11-3	-	TRBD1	TRBJ2-1
CASSMRHSSGNQPQHF	TGTGCCAGTAGTATGAGACACTCCTCAGGCAATCAGCCCCAGCATTTT	TRBV19	-	-	TRBJ1-5
CASSATGYGYTF	TGTGCCAGCAGCGCGACAGGGTATGGCTACACCTTC	TRBV7-9	-	TRBD1	TRBJ1-2
CASGSQGTATNEKLFF	TGTGCCAGCGGATCACAGGGAACGGCAACTAATGAAAAACTGTTTTTT	TRBV25-1	-	-	TRBJ1-4
CASSQLGSPSGANVLTF	TGTGCCAGCTCGCAACTAGGGTCCCCCTCTGGGGCCAACGTCCTGACTTTC	TRBV18	-	-	TRBJ2-6
CSVGDKIDEQYF	TGCAGCGTTGGGGATAAGATCGACGAGCAGTACTTC	TRBV29-1	-	-	TRBJ2-7
CASSLPVAREQFF	TGTGCCAGCAGTTTACCGGTGGCTCGTGAGCAGTTCTTC	TRBV28	-	-	TRBJ2-1
CASGTGIYGYTF	TGTGCCAGCGGGACAGGAATTTATGGCTACACCTTC	TRBV6-5	-	TRBD1	TRBJ1-2
CASSSLRGSSTDTQYF	TGTGCCAGCAGCTCACTCAGGGGGTCTAGCACAGATACGCAGTATTTT	TRBV9	-	TRBD1	TRBJ2-3
CASSLFRYGYTF	TGTGCCAGCAGTTTATTCCGCTATGGCTACACCTTC	TRBV28	-	-	TRBJ1-2
CASSQDQGSRETQYF	TGTGCCAGCAGCCAAGATCAGGGGTCCCGCGAGACCCAGTACTTC	TRBV14	once	-	TRBJ2-5
CASSLLVKMNTEAFF	TGTGCCAGCAGTCTGTTAGTCAAGATGAACACTGAAGCTTTCTTT	TRBV5-4	-	-	TRBJ1-1
CASRAGQTADTQYF	TGCGCCAGCAGGGCAGGGCAGACGGCAGATACGCAGTATTTT	TRBV5-1	-	-	TRBJ2-3
CASSLRQGADLSTDTQYF	TGTGCCAGCAGCCTGCGGCAGGGAGCGGACCTTAGCACAGATACGCAGTATTTT	TRBV7-2	-	-	TRBJ2-3
CASMARPEGEQYF	TGTGCAAGCATGGCAAGGCCCGAGGGCGAGCAGTACTTC	TRBV28	-	-	TRBJ2-7
CASSTGQANTEAFF	TGCGCCAGCAGCACCGGACAGGCGAACACTGAAGCTTTCTTT	TRBV5-1	-	TRBD1	TRBJ1-1
CASSPTRTENTEAFF	TGTGCCAGCTCACCTACCCGGACAGAGAACACTGAAGCTTTCTTT	TRBV18	-	-	TRBJ1-1
CASSLIAGRYNEQFF	TGTGCCAGCAGTCTCATAGCGGGACGCTACAATGAGCAGTTCTTC	TRBV27	-	TRBD2	TRBJ2-1
CASARDPGQGYNEQFF	TGCGCCAGCGCTCGGGATCCGGGACAGGGGTACAATGAGCAGTTCTTC	TRBV4-3	-	TRBD1	TRBJ2-1
CASSPPELGGYTF	TGTGCCAGCAGCCCTCCAGAATTAGGCGGCTACACCTTC	TRBV4-2	-	-	TRBJ1-2
CAIRGLAEETQYF	TGTGCCATCAGGGGACTAGCGGAAGAGACCCAGTACTTC	TRBV10-3	-	TRBD2	TRBJ2-5
CASSAGVYNEQFF	TGTGCCAGCAGCGCAGGGGTTTACAATGAGCAGTTCTTC	TRBV7-9	-	-	TRBJ2-1
CASSLTLNTEAFF	TGTGCCAGCAGCTTAACGTTGAACACTGAAGCTTTCTTT	TRBV7-9	-	-	TRBJ1-1
CASSFLAGERADTQYF	TGTGCCAGCAGCTTTCTAGCGGGAGAGAGGGCAGATACGCAGTATTTT	TRBV7-6	-	TRBD2	TRBJ2-3
CASSLMARRYYEQYF	TGTGCCAGCAGTTTAATGGCCAGGCGGTATTACGAGCAGTACTTC	TRBV28	-	-	TRBJ2-7
CASSATLRGTQYF	TGTGCCAGCAGCGCGACTCTCCGGGGTACGCAGTATTTT	TRBV11-2	-	-	TRBJ2-3
CASMGVRPVNQPQHF	TGTGCCAGTATGGGGGTCCGGCCGGTCAATCAGCCCCAGCATTTT	TRBV19	-	-	TRBJ1-5
CASSPDREAYNEQFF	TGTGCCAGCAGCCCCGACAGGGAAGCCTACAATGAGCAGTTCTTC	TRBV7-3	once	TRBD1	TRBJ2-1
CASSPRSSYEQYF	TGTGCCAGCTCACCACGTAGCTCCTACGAGCAGTACTTC	TRBV18	-	-	TRBJ2-7
CASSVQTGSLQETQYF	TGTGCCAGCAGCGTACAAACGGGATCCCTCCAAGAGACCCAGTACTTC	TRBV9	-	-	TRBJ2-5
CASSPSGTDTQYF	TGTGCCAGCAGTCCTTCGGGCACAGATACGCAGTATTTT	TRBV25-1	-	-	TRBJ2-3
CAISGLAPGGDQYF	TGTGCCATCAGTGGCCTAGCGCCTGGAGGGGACCAGTACTTC	TRBV10-3	-	-	TRBJ2-5
CASMRAVSGNTIYF	TGTGCCAGCATGAGGGCAGTCTCTGGAAACACCATATATTTT	TRBV2	-	-	TRBJ1-3
CASSGAGKNTGELFF	TGTGCCAGCTCAGGCGCGGGCAAGAACACCGGGGAGCTGTTTTTT	TRBV18	-	-	TRBJ2-2
CASSITGAGNEQYF	TGTGCCAGCAGCATCACCGGGGCCGGGAACGAGCAGTACTTC	TRBV7-3	-	-	TRBJ2-7
CATSGRAGYEQYF	TGTGCCACCAGCGGGAGGGCCGGGTACGAGCAGTACTTC	TRBV19	-	TRBD2	TRBJ2-7
CASSQAGTRGKLFF	TGCGCCAGCAGCCAAGCAGGGACGAGGGGAAAACTGTTTTTT	TRBV4-1	-	-	TRBJ1-4
CASSSGTSGVYNEQFF	TGTGCCAGCAGCTCGGGGACTAGCGGAGTCTACAATGAGCAGTTCTTC	TRBV7-2	-	TRBD2	TRBJ2-1
CASSFPGGWVYGYTF	TGTGCCAGCAGCTTCCCAGGGGGCTGGGTCTATGGCTACACCTTC	TRBV5-4	-	TRBD1	TRBJ1-2
CAISDGGSYPDTQYF	TGTGCCATCAGTGATGGCGGTAGCTACCCGGATACGCAGTATTTT	TRBV10-3	-	-	TRBJ2-3
CASSLVGRELFF	TGTGCCAGCAGTTTAGTGGGAAGGGAACTGTTTTTT	TRBV28	-	-	TRBJ1-4
CASSLALYEQYF	TGTGCCAGCAGCTTAGCCCTCTACGAGCAGTACTTC	TRBV7-8	-	-	TRBJ2-7
CASSVPGELFF	TGTGCCAGCTCAGTACCCGGGGAGCTGTTTTTT	TRBV2	-	-	TRBJ2-2
CASSGERNTGELFF	TGTGCCAGCAGCGGGGAGCGGAACACCGGGGAGCTGTTTTTT	TRBV5-6	-	-	TRBJ2-2
CASRTLVRDTRYTF	TGTGCCAGCAGAACCCTCGTCCGGGACACCCGCTACACCTTC	TRBV27	-	-	TRBJ1-2